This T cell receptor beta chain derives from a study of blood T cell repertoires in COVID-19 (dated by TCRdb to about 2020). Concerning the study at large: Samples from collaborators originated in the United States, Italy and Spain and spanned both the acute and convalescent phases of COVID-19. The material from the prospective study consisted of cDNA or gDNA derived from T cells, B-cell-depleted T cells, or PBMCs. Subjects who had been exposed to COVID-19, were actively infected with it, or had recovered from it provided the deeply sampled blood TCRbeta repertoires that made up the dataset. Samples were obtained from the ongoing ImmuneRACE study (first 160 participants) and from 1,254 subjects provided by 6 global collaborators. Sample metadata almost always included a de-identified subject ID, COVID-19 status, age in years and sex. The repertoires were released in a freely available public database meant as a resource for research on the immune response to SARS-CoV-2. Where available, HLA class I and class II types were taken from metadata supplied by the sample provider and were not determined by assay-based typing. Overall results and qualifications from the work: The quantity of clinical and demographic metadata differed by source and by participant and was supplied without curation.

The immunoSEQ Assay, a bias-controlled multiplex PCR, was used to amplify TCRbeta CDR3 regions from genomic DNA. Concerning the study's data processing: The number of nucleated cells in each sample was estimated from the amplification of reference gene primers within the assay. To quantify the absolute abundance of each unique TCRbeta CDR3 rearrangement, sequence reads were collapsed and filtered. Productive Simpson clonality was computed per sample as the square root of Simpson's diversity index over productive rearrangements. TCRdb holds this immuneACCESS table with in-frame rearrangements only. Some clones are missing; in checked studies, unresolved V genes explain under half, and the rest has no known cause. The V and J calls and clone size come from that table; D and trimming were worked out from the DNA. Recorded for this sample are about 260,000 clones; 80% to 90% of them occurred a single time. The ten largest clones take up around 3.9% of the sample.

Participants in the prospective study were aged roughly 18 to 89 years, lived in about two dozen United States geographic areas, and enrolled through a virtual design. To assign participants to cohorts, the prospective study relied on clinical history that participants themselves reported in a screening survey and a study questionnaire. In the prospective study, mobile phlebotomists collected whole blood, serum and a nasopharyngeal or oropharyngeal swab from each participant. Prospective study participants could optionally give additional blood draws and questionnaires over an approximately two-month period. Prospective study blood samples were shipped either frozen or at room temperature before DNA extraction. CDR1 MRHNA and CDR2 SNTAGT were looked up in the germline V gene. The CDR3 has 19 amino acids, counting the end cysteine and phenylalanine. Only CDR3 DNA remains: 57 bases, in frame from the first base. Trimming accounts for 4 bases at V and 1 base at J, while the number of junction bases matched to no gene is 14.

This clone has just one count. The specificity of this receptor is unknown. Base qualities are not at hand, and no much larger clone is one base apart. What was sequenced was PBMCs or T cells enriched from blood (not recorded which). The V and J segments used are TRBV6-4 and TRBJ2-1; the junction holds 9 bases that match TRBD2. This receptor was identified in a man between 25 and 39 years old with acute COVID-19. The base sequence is TGTGCCAGCAGTGCCTTGCCGGGGCGTCTAGCGGGATCCTACAATGAGCAGTTCTTC. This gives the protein CASSALPGRLAGSYNEQFF.